Given below is one TCR beta chain in context. This clonotype was detected only a few times. What this receptor recognizes is not known. Base qualities are not recorded, but no much larger clone differs from it by a single base. Spanning cysteine to phenylalanine, the CDR3 consists of 19 amino acids. The only DNA kept is the CDR3, 57 bases in frame from the first base. V trim: 3 bases; J trim: 0 bases; unmatched bases: 9. CDR1 is given as SGHDT and CDR2 as YYEEEE, both from the germline V gene. These data belong to a study of T-cell memory formation after mild COVID-19 (dated by TCRdb to the early 2020s). The study in broad terms: Most TCR sequence clusters were specific to one of the two donors. Longitudinal TCRalpha and TCRbeta repertoire sequencing tracked T-cell clones expanding and contracting after mild COVID-19 in two donors. Two young, previously healthy adult volunteers made up the cohort, one male and one female.

Overall study results and their limits: The study included only a couple of mild cases, and larger cohorts that include severe cases with pre-infection samples were judged to be necessary. Some responding clones were detected in pre-infection memory, suggesting pre-existing cross-reactive memory T cells joined the SARS-CoV-2 response. Clones contracting from day 15 to 85 had balanced CD4/CD8 phenotypes, while a second wave expanding from day 15 to 37 was biased towards CD4+. Contracting CD4+ clones were located mainly in the CM and EM memory subsets, whereas CD8+ clones were found to be enriched in EMRA. The second-wave clones that peaked on day 37 were not confirmed to be SARS-CoV-2 specific.

Sequencer: Illumina NovaSeq 6000. cDNA libraries for TCRalpha and TCRbeta were prepared by 5'RACE using constant-segment primers, with sample barcodes and unique molecular identifiers added. RNA was extracted from every sample with Trizol reagent. Library amplification was performed in two PCR steps, and a second sample barcode and Illumina TruSeq adapters were introduced in the second step. Libraries were sequenced on an Illumina NovaSeq with 2 x 150 bp paired-end reads. In the original analysis: With migec v1.2.7, reads were demultiplexed and then collapsed into UMI-guided consensus sequences. Using mixcr v2.1.11, the UMI consensuses were aligned to TRA and TRB V and J templates and assembled into clonotypes. Clonotypes were classified as expanded or contracted when called significant by both edgeR and NoisET, with noise models trained on biological replicates. For edgeR calls, the thresholds were a false discovery rate-adjusted p below 0.01 and a log2 fold-change of 1. As an exploratory analysis of dynamics, max-normalized trajectories of the 1000 most abundant clonotypes were examined with PCA combined with hierarchical clustering. Separately sequenced CD4+ and CD8+ repertoires were used to assign the CD4 or CD8 phenotype of responding clones. TCRdb reprocessing: public reads trimmed at Q25 with fastp, clones called with MiXCR, in-frame beta chains kept. Records with the same CDR3 protein are collapsed into one entry carrying the most frequent genes and DNA. V and J calls and clone size were set by TCRdb, not the authors. In all, the sample holds a few hundred thousand distinct CDR3 sequences, and 14% of those were seen once. Together, the top ten hold roughly 21% of the sample.

Ficoll-Paque density gradient centrifugation was the method used to isolate PBMCs. This sequence was found in a man between 18 and 29 years old who had mild COVID-19 (a few samples of this study predate the infection). The sample titles of this study are shuffled in the database, so cell type and time point are left out; the donor was told from shared clones. The V and J segments used are TRBV5-6 and TRBJ2-3, with TRBD2 matching 14 junction bases. Sequences were obtained from PBMCs or a T cell subset sorted from them (not recorded which). The nucleotide sequence reads as follows: TGTGCCAGCAGCTCGACTAGCGGGGGGGTTAGGTTAAGCACAGATACGCAGTATTTT. It translates to CASSSTSGGVRLSTDTQYF.